A selection of T cell receptor beta chains follows, all from one sample in a study of early T cells in non-severe SARS-CoV-2 infection. TCRdb ran MiXCR on the 5' RACE reads and lists one entry per CDR3 protein. The sample has tens of thousands of distinct CDR3 sequences, about 14% seen once. Sample: whole blood. The receptor set was obtained from an adult who was a healthcare worker with PCR-confirmed SARS-CoV-2 infection or an uninfected control (not recorded which). Both conserved end residues are part of each CDR3. Each record gives: clone size, D gene, V gene, J gene, CDR3 protein, CDR3 DNA. A D gene is named only where the DNA matches it firmly. Rows may omit the clone size; those that give it use once, few, many or a size class.

clone size: few; D gene: .; V gene: TRBV7-7; J gene: TRBJ2-5; CDR3 protein: CASSVDGNPRETQYF; CDR3 DNA: TGTGCTAGCAGCGTAGACGGGAACCCACGGGAGACCCAGTACTTC
clone size: few; D gene: .; V gene: TRBV10-3; J gene: TRBJ2-7; CDR3 protein: CAISESARYEQYF; CDR3 DNA: TGTGCCATCAGTGAGAGTGCCCGGTACGAGCAGTACTTC
clone size: many; D gene: TRBD1; V gene: TRBV28; J gene: TRBJ1-1; CDR3 protein: CASSFRDRGPTAFF; CDR3 DNA: TGTGCCAGCAGTTTCCGGGACAGGGGGCCGACGGCTTTCTTT
clone size: few; D gene: TRBD1; V gene: TRBV20-1; J gene: TRBJ1-5; CDR3 protein: CSLQGGNQPQHF; CDR3 DNA: TGCAGTCTTCAGGGGGGCAATCAGCCCCAGCATTTT
clone size: few; D gene: .; V gene: TRBV28; J gene: TRBJ1-5; CDR3 protein: CASSFTQPQHF; CDR3 DNA: TGTGCCAGCAGTTTCACGCAGCCCCAGCATTTT
clone size: many; D gene: TRBD1; V gene: TRBV29-1; J gene: TRBJ1-1; CDR3 protein: CSVAGQGTTEAFF; CDR3 DNA: TGCAGCGTTGCTGGACAGGGGACCACTGAAGCTTTCTTT
clone size: many; D gene: .; V gene: TRBV2; J gene: TRBJ1-5; CDR3 protein: CASSTGTQPQHF; CDR3 DNA: TGTGCCAGCAGCACAGGGACTCAGCCCCAGCATTTT
clone size: .; D gene: .; V gene: TRBV7-3; J gene: TRBJ2-5; CDR3 protein: CASSLRSGDQETQYF; CDR3 DNA: TGTGCCAGCAGCTTAAGGTCCGGTGACCAAGAGACCCAGTACTTC
clone size: few; D gene: .; V gene: TRBV28; J gene: TRBJ2-7; CDR3 protein: CASTGGQGPYEQYF; CDR3 DNA: TGTGCCAGCACTGGAGGGCAGGGCCCCTACGAGCAGTACTTC
clone size: once; D gene: .; V gene: TRBV5-5; J gene: TRBJ2-7; CDR3 protein: CASSLDQSSYEQYF; CDR3 DNA: TGTGCCAGCAGCTTGGACCAGAGCTCCTACGAGCAGTACTTC
clone size: .; D gene: .; V gene: TRBV28; J gene: TRBJ2-3; CDR3 protein: CASSLRTTDTQYF; CDR3 DNA: TGTGCCAGCAGTTTAAGGACAACAGATACGCAGTATTTT
clone size: .; D gene: TRBD1; V gene: TRBV24-1; J gene: TRBJ2-2; CDR3 protein: CATSDPGQGMTGELFF; CDR3 DNA: TGTGCCACCAGTGATCCGGGACAGGGGATGACCGGGGAGCTGTTTTTT
clone size: .; D gene: TRBD1; V gene: TRBV11-2; J gene: TRBJ2-5; CDR3 protein: CASSSGTGGLTQYF; CDR3 DNA: TGTGCCAGCAGCTCCGGGACAGGGGGCCTGACCCAGTACTTC
clone size: few; D gene: TRBD1; V gene: TRBV6-1; J gene: TRBJ1-5; CDR3 protein: CASSGDRGNQPQHF; CDR3 DNA: TGTGCCAGCAGTGGGGACAGGGGTAATCAGCCCCAGCATTTT
clone size: .; D gene: TRBD1; V gene: TRBV19; J gene: TRBJ1-2; CDR3 protein: CASSGDRLNYGYTF; CDR3 DNA: TGTGCCTCGTCTGGGGACAGGCTTAACTATGGCTACACCTTC
clone size: .; D gene: .; V gene: TRBV30; J gene: TRBJ1-2; CDR3 protein: CAWRQRDGYTF; CDR3 DNA: TGTGCCTGGAGACAGAGAGATGGCTACACCTTC
clone size: few; D gene: .; V gene: TRBV5-1; J gene: TRBJ2-5; CDR3 protein: CASSLEQPAQETQYF; CDR3 DNA: TGCGCCAGCAGCTTGGAACAGCCCGCACAAGAGACCCAGTACTTC
clone size: once; D gene: .; V gene: TRBV27; J gene: TRBJ1-6; CDR3 protein: CASSQRVSSLHF; CDR3 DNA: TGTGCCAGCAGTCAGCGGGTTTCATCCCTCCACTTT
clone size: many; D gene: .; V gene: TRBV29-1; J gene: TRBJ1-2; CDR3 protein: CSVLKGGYGYTF; CDR3 DNA: TGCAGCGTTCTAAAGGGAGGCTATGGCTACACCTTC
clone size: few; D gene: TRBD2; V gene: TRBV18; J gene: TRBJ2-2; CDR3 protein: CASSRGLAPNTGELFF; CDR3 DNA: TGTGCCAGCTCCCGAGGACTAGCGCCGAACACCGGGGAGCTGTTTTTT
clone size: .; D gene: TRBD1; V gene: TRBV20-1; J gene: TRBJ2-1; CDR3 protein: CSATGTGGWNEQFF; CDR3 DNA: TGCAGTGCCACCGGGACAGGGGGCTGGAATGAGCAGTTCTTC
clone size: .; D gene: TRBD1; V gene: TRBV4-2; J gene: TRBJ1-1; CDR3 protein: CASNRQGENTEAFF; CDR3 DNA: TGTGCCAGCAATAGACAGGGAGAGAACACTGAAGCTTTCTTT
clone size: few; D gene: TRBD1; V gene: TRBV27; J gene: TRBJ2-3; CDR3 protein: CASSLWSGTGVTDTQYF; CDR3 DNA: TGTGCCAGCAGTTTATGGTCCGGGACAGGGGTCACAGATACGCAGTATTTT
clone size: .; D gene: .; V gene: TRBV28; J gene: TRBJ1-2; CDR3 protein: CASSLYPRGYTF; CDR3 DNA: TGTGCCAGCAGCTTGTACCCTAGGGGCTACACCTTC
clone size: .; D gene: .; V gene: TRBV28; J gene: TRBJ1-4; CDR3 protein: CASSPRGTAVEKLFF; CDR3 DNA: TGTGCCAGCAGCCCGCGAGGGACCGCGGTGGAAAAACTGTTTTTT
clone size: few; D gene: TRBD2; V gene: TRBV7-9; J gene: TRBJ2-3; CDR3 protein: CASSTGGPIDTQYF; CDR3 DNA: TGTGCCAGCAGCACGGGGGGGCCGATAGATACGCAGTATTTT
clone size: .; D gene: TRBD2; V gene: TRBV6-5; J gene: TRBJ2-3; CDR3 protein: CASSRGTSGDTDTQYF; CDR3 DNA: TGTGCCAGCAGTAGAGGGACTAGCGGGGACACAGATACGCAGTATTTT
clone size: once; D gene: TRBD1; V gene: TRBV12-3/TRBV12-4; J gene: TRBJ2-3; CDR3 protein: CASSLRTGGTDTQYF; CDR3 DNA: TGTGCCAGCAGTCTCAGGACAGGGGGCACAGATACGCAGTATTTT
clone size: .; D gene: TRBD1; V gene: TRBV6-5; J gene: TRBJ1-4; CDR3 protein: CASRRGTGGTVKLFF; CDR3 DNA: TGTGCCAGCAGGCGCGGGACAGGGGGTACGGTAAAACTGTTTTTT
clone size: .; D gene: TRBD2; V gene: TRBV7-2; J gene: TRBJ2-1; CDR3 protein: CASRPSGGAGNEQFF; CDR3 DNA: TGTGCCAGCAGACCCAGCGGGGGGGCGGGAAATGAGCAGTTCTTC
clone size: .; D gene: .; V gene: TRBV20-1; J gene: TRBJ1-2; CDR3 protein: CSARWSYGYTF; CDR3 DNA: TGCAGTGCTAGGTGGAGCTATGGCTACACCTTC
clone size: .; D gene: TRBD2; V gene: TRBV6-6; J gene: TRBJ2-5; CDR3 protein: CASKRGGDLETQYF; CDR3 DNA: TGTGCCAGCAAGCGGGGGGGCGATTTAGAGACCCAGTACTTC
clone size: few; D gene: TRBD1; V gene: TRBV29-1; J gene: TRBJ2-2; CDR3 protein: CSGGTGHMNTGELFF; CDR3 DNA: TGCAGCGGGGGGACAGGACATATGAACACCGGGGAGCTGTTTTTT
clone size: few; D gene: TRBD1; V gene: TRBV9; J gene: TRBJ1-1; CDR3 protein: CASSVGTGNTEAFF; CDR3 DNA: TGTGCCAGCAGCGTAGGGACAGGCAACACTGAAGCTTTCTTT
clone size: many; D gene: .; V gene: TRBV29-1; J gene: TRBJ2-7; CDR3 protein: CSVERQPYEQYF; CDR3 DNA: TGCAGCGTTGAAAGGCAACCTTACGAGCAGTACTTC
clone size: few; D gene: TRBD2; V gene: TRBV9; J gene: TRBJ2-1; CDR3 protein: CASSWGLARNEQFF; CDR3 DNA: TGTGCCAGCAGCTGGGGACTAGCTCGCAATGAGCAGTTCTTC
clone size: few; D gene: .; V gene: TRBV6-5; J gene: TRBJ2-4; CDR3 protein: CASSYSRPAQNIQYF; CDR3 DNA: TGTGCCAGCAGTTACTCGAGACCGGCACAAAACATTCAGTACTTC
clone size: .; D gene: TRBD2; V gene: TRBV12-3/TRBV12-4; J gene: TRBJ2-2; CDR3 protein: CASSFFPIRGLAGGPNTGELFF; CDR3 DNA: TGTGCCAGCAGTTTCTTCCCAATTAGGGGACTAGCGGGGGGACCGAACACCGGGGAGCTGTTTTTT
clone size: many; D gene: TRBD1; V gene: TRBV7-9; J gene: TRBJ1-2; CDR3 protein: CASSRDRSSLGYTF; CDR3 DNA: TGTGCCAGCAGCCGGGACAGATCCTCCCTTGGCTACACCTTC
clone size: .; D gene: .; V gene: TRBV5-1; J gene: TRBJ2-2; CDR3 protein: CASSLLSTGELFF; CDR3 DNA: TGCGCCAGCAGCTTGTTGTCGACCGGGGAGCTGTTTTTT
clone size: .; D gene: .; V gene: TRBV5-6; J gene: TRBJ1-2; CDR3 protein: CASRLIDRDYGYTF; CDR3 DNA: TGTGCCAGCAGGTTGATTGACAGAGATTATGGCTACACCTTC
clone size: .; D gene: .; V gene: TRBV25-1; J gene: TRBJ1-1; CDR3 protein: CASSVGRFLAEAFF; CDR3 DNA: TGTGCCAGCAGTGTAGGGAGATTTTTGGCTGAAGCTTTCTTT
clone size: .; D gene: .; V gene: TRBV9; J gene: TRBJ1-2; CDR3 protein: CASSVQTDYGYTF; CDR3 DNA: TGTGCCAGCAGCGTACAGACAGACTATGGCTACACCTTC
clone size: .; D gene: .; V gene: TRBV11-2; J gene: TRBJ2-1; CDR3 protein: CASSLHSSYNEQFF; CDR3 DNA: TGTGCCAGCAGCTTACACAGCTCCTACAATGAGCAGTTCTTC
clone size: .; D gene: .; V gene: TRBV6-1; J gene: TRBJ2-3; CDR3 protein: CASSELAEGPRTDTQYF; CDR3 DNA: TGTGCCAGCAGTGAATTAGCGGAGGGGCCCCGCACAGATACGCAGTATTTT
clone size: many; D gene: .; V gene: TRBV10-3; J gene: TRBJ2-5; CDR3 protein: CAISEEETQYF; CDR3 DNA: TGTGCCATCAGTGAGGAAGAGACCCAGTACTTC
clone size: few; D gene: .; V gene: TRBV2; J gene: TRBJ2-1; CDR3 protein: CASTPEGVSYNEQFF; CDR3 DNA: TGTGCCAGCACACCGGAGGGGGTTTCCTACAATGAGCAGTTCTTC
clone size: few; D gene: .; V gene: TRBV6-5; J gene: TRBJ1-5; CDR3 protein: CASSSWGEGQPQHF; CDR3 DNA: TGTGCCAGCAGTAGTTGGGGCGAGGGACAGCCCCAGCATTTT
clone size: .; D gene: .; V gene: TRBV20-1; J gene: TRBJ2-3; CDR3 protein: CSASRRATTDTQYF; CDR3 DNA: TGCAGTGCTAGTCGGCGGGCAACCACAGATACGCAGTATTTT
clone size: .; D gene: .; V gene: TRBV7-3; J gene: TRBJ1-1; CDR3 protein: CASSYDYISRGPRTEAFF; CDR3 DNA: TGTGCCAGCAGCTACGACTACATCTCTCGGGGACCGCGCACTGAAGCTTTCTTT
clone size: many; D gene: .; V gene: TRBV3-1; J gene: TRBJ2-1; CDR3 protein: CASSPRGTYNEQFF; CDR3 DNA: TGTGCCAGCAGCCCAAGGGGGACCTACAATGAGCAGTTCTTC
clone size: .; D gene: .; V gene: TRBV29-1; J gene: TRBJ2-3; CDR3 protein: CSVGAGTTDTQYF; CDR3 DNA: TGCAGCGTTGGCGCGGGAACCACAGATACGCAGTATTTT
clone size: .; D gene: .; V gene: TRBV2; J gene: TRBJ2-5; CDR3 protein: CASRGGGPQETQYF; CDR3 DNA: TGTGCCAGCCGTGGAGGGGGACCTCAAGAGACCCAGTACTTC